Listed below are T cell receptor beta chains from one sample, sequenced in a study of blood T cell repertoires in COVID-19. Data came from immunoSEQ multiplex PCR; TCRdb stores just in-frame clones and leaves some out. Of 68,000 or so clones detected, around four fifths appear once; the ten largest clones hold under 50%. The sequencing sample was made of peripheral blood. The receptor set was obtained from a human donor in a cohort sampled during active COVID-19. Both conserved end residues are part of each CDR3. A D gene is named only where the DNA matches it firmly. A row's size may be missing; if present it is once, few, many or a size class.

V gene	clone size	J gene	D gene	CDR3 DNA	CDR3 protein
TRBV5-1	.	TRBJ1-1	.	TGCGCCAGCAGCCCATTCCAGGGGAGGAACACTGAAGCTTTCTTT	CASSPFQGRNTEAFF
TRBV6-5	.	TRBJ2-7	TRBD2	TGTGCCAGCAGGCTGACTAGCGGGGGGAGCGAGCAGTACTTC	CASRLTSGGSEQYF
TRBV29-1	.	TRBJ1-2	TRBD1	TGCAGCGTTCGACAGGGAGCGAGCTATGGCTACACCTTC	CSVRQGASYGYTF
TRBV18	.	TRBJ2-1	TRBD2	TGTGCCAGCTCACCAGCCGGGACTAGCGGTTACAATGAGCAGTTCTTC	CASSPAGTSGYNEQFF
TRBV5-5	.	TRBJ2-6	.	TGTGCCAGCAGCTTGTCAGGGTCTGGGGCCAACGTCCTGACTTTC	CASSLSGSGANVLTF
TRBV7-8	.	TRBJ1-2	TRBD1	TGTGCCAGCAGCTCAGGGGGATCGGGCTATGGCTACACCTTC	CASSSGGSGYGYTF
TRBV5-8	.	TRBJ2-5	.	TGTGCCAGCAGCTTGCGTCAGTGGTACCAAGAGACCCAGTACTTC	CASSLRQWYQETQYF
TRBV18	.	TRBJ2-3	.	TGTGCCAGCTCACCACCGTCAGGGATTGGAGATACGCAGTATTTT	CASSPPSGIGDTQYF
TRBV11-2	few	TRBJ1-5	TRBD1	TGTGCCAGCAGCTGGACAGGGGGCGCGGGGCAGCCCCAGCATTTT	CASSWTGGAGQPQHF
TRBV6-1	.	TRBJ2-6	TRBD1	TGTGCCAGCAGTGCAGGACAGGGTAAGACTGGGGCCAACGTCCTGACTTTC	CASSAGQGKTGANVLTF
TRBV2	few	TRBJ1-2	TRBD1	TGTGCCAGCAGTCTGACAGGGGGGCTCGGAAGCTACACCTTC	CASSLTGGLGSYTF
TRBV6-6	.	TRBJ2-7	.	TGTGCCAGCAGTCTAGGGAGGGGGACGTCGAAGTACGAGCAGTACTTC	CASSLGRGTSKYEQYF
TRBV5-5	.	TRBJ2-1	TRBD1	TGTGCCAGCAGCCTCGGGACAGGCTCCTACAATGAGCAGTTCTTC	CASSLGTGSYNEQFF
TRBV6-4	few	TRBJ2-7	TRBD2	TGTGCCAACCTACTAGCGGGGGACTACGAGCAGTACTTC	CANLLAGDYEQYF
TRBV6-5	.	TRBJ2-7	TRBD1	TGTGCCAGCAGTTCGGTAGGGACAGGGTCCTACGAGCAGTACTTC	CASSSVGTGSYEQYF
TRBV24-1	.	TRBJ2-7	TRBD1	TGTGCCACCAGTGATCGAGGGACAGGGGTAAGCGAGCAGTACTTC	CATSDRGTGVSEQYF
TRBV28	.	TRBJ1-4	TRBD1	TGTGCCAGCACCCCAGGGGACAGGGAAACGACTAATGAAAAACTGTTTTTT	CASTPGDRETTNEKLFF
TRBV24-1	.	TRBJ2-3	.	TGTGCCACCAGTGTATCCGGGAGCACAGATACGCAGTATTTT	CATSVSGSTDTQYF
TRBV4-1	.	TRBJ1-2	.	TGCGCCAGCAGTCAAGAGACGATGGTCGGGTATGGCTACACCTTC	CASSQETMVGYGYTF
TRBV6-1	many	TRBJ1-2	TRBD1	TGTGCCAGCAGTGACCAGACAGGGCTCGCTTATGGCTACACCTTC	CASSDQTGLAYGYTF
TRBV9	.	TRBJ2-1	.	TGTGCCAGCAGCGTAGCCTATAGTTCCTACAATGAGCAGTTCTTC	CASSVAYSSYNEQFF
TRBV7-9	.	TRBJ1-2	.	TGTGCCAGCGGACCCGGGGGGGGCCTTCGTGGCTACACCTTC	CASGPGGGLRGYTF
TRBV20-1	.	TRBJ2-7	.	TGCAGTGCATCCTCAGGGTTCGAGCAGTACTTC	CSASSGFEQYF
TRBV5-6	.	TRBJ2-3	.	TGTGCCAGCAGCTCCCTCCAGGGTGCAGATACGCAGTATTTT	CASSSLQGADTQYF
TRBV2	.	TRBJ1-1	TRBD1	TGTGCCAGCAAGGGGGCTGACACTGAAGCTTTCTTT	CASKGADTEAFF
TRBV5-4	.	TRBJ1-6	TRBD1	TGTGCCAGCAGCCCGACCACCGGACAGGGTTGGAATTCACCCCTCCACTTT	CASSPTTGQGWNSPLHF
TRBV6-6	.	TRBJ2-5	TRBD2	TGTGCCAGCAGCGAAACCTCCGGGACTAAGGGGACCCAGTACTTC	CASSETSGTKGTQYF
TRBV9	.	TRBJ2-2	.	TGTGCCAGCAGCCCGACAGGCGTGAACACCGGGGAGCTGTTTTTT	CASSPTGVNTGELFF
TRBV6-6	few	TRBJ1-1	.	TGTGCCAGCAGTTACCACAGGGCGAACACTGAAGCTTTCTTT	CASSYHRANTEAFF
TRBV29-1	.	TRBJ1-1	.	TGCAGCGTTTGTGGAGGTGGAACTGAAGCTTTCTTT	CSVCGGGTEAFF
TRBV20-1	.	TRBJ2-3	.	TGCAGTGCCCCGGACATAGATACGCAGTATTTT	CSAPDIDTQYF
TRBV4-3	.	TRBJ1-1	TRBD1	TGCGCCAGCAGCCAAGGAGGGACAGGGGGCACTGAAGCTTTCTTT	CASSQGGTGGTEAFF
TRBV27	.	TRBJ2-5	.	TGTGCCAGCAGAGGCCGCGGGCAGGGGGAGACCCAGTACTTC	CASRGRGQGETQYF
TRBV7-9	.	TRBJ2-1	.	TGTGCCAGCAGCTTAGGCCACTATGAGCAGTTCTTC	CASSLGHYEQFF
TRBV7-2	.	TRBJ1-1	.	TGTGCCAGCAGCTTAAGGGTCCGGAGGGAAGCTTTCTTT	CASSLRVRREAFF
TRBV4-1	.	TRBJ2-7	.	TGCGCCAGCAGCCAAGAGAGGACAGGGAGGGTATACGAGCAGTACTTC	CASSQERTGRVYEQYF
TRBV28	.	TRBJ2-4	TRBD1	TGTGCCAGCAGTCCAGGGGGCGAGGAAAACATTCAGTACTTC	CASSPGGEENIQYF
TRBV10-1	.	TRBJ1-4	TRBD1	TGCGCCAGCAGTTCGGGACAGGGGGCCTCTATTGCAACTAATGAAAAACTGTTTTTT	CASSSGQGASIATNEKLFF
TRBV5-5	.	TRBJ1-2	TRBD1	TGTGCCAGCAGCTTGATCTCAACCGGGACAGGGATGCGTGGCTACACCTTC	CASSLISTGTGMRGYTF
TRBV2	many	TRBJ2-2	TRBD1	TGTGCCAGCGGTGGGACAGGGCGAGGCACCGGGGAGCTGTTTTTT	CASGGTGRGTGELFF
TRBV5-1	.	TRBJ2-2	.	TGCGCCAGCAGCTTGGCGAATCAGGGAGGTCCGGTGGCCGGGGAGCTGTTTTTT	CASSLANQGGPVAGELFF
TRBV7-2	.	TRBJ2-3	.	TGTGCCAGCAGCCTGGGAGATCGCACAGATACGCAGTATTTT	CASSLGDRTDTQYF
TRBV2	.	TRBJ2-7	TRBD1	TGTGCCAGCAGGGCTCGAGCGACAGGGGCGGTCGAGCAGTACTTC	CASRARATGAVEQYF
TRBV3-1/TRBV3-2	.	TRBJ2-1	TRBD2	TGTGCCAGCAGCCAACACACCGGGACTAGCAGCAATGAGCAGTTCTTC	CASSQHTGTSSNEQFF
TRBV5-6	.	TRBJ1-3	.	TGTGCCAGCAGCTTCAAACCAGGGGCGACTGGAAACACCATATATTTT	CASSFKPGATGNTIYF
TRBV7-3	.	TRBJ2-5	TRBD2	TGTGCCAGCAGCTTAGGGACTAGCGGGGGGACGCAAGAGACCCAGTACTTC	CASSLGTSGGTQETQYF
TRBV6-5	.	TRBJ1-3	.	TGTGCCAGCATGTCTTGGGCAGGCAGAAACACCATATATTTT	CASMSWAGRNTIYF
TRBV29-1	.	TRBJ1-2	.	TGCAGCGTTGTAGGCGTCGGGGGCTACACCTTC	CSVVGVGGYTF
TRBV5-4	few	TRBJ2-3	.	TGTGCCAGCAGCCCCCAGAACGCAGATACGCAGTATTTT	CASSPQNADTQYF
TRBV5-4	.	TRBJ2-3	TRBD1	TGTGCCAGCAGCTTGCTGACAGGGACCATCACAGATACGCAGTATTTT	CASSLLTGTITDTQYF
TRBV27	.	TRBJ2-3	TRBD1	TGTGCCAGCAGTTTATGGACAGGGTCGTCAGCAGATACGCAGTATTTT	CASSLWTGSSADTQYF